Below, 19 T cell receptor beta chains from the same sample are listed, as sequenced in a study of STAT5B mutations in CD4+ large granular lymphocyte leukemia (dated by TCRdb to the early 2020s). The library relied on the immunoSEQ multiplex PCR assay. TCRdb holds this immuneACCESS table with in-frame rearrangements only. Some clones are missing; in checked studies, unresolved V genes explain under half, and the rest has no known cause. The sample contains around 10,000 clones, roughly four fifths of them found a single time. Jointly, the top ten make up about two thirds of the sample. The sequenced sample was PBMCs. These TCRs come from a man in his sixties with CD4+ T-cell large granular lymphocyte leukemia.

Sample share makes this clone medium-sized. V usage is TRBV27 and J usage is TRBJ2-7; D may be TRBD1 or TRBD2 (6 bases each). Germline CDR1 reads MNHEY; CDR2 reads SMNVEV (reference sequence). V lost 8 bases and J lost 7, with 21 bases in between. This CDR3 is built from 14 residues. For the CDR3, the DNA is TGTGCCAGCCTCTCCCGGTCGGGGGCTGAGGAGCAGTACTTC. Translating it yields CASLSRSGAEEQYF.

V usage is TRBV4-3 and J usage is TRBJ1-1; D perhaps matches TRBD1 (5 bases). CDR1 is LGHNA, CDR2 YSLEER, per germline. Trimming shortened V by 3 bases and J by 4 bases, and 9 bases separated the two germline ends. The CDR3 spans 13 residues. The CDR3 DNA reads as TGCGCCAGCAGCCAGGGACTGAGCACTGAAGCTTTCTTT. The encoded protein is CASSQGLSTEAFF.

The chain joins TRBV30 to TRBJ2-7; D possibly uses TRBD1 or TRBD2 (7 bases each). The germline CDR1 and CDR2 sequences are GTSNPN and SVGIG (reference sequence). V was clipped by 1 base and J by 7 bases, with 23 bases between them. The CDR3 loop spans 16 amino acids. CDR3 loop: CAWSDRGGGSLREQYF. In DNA form, the CDR3 reads TGTGCCTGGAGTGACAGGGGCGGGGGATCTCTGCGGGAGCAGTACTTC.

The V call is TRBV19, the J call TRBJ2-5; tentatively, D is TRBD2 (6 bases). The tail of the sequence fits TRBJ2-7 better, so the J call may be wrong. Per germline, CDR1 LNHDA and CDR2 SQIVND (reference sequence). This CDR3 is 13 amino acids long. The CDR3 reads CATRDSGGYEQYF. Written as DNA, the CDR3 is TGTGCCACACGGGACTCCGGAGGGTACGAGCAGTACTTC.

The chain uses TRBV9 and TRBJ2-2, with D possibly called TRBD1 or TRBD2 (5 bases each). V was pared by 0 bases and J by 3 bases, with 15 bases between. Germline V gene data show CDR1 as SGDLS and CDR2 as YYNGEE. CDR3 length equals 17 residues. The CDR3 region is CASSVEFWGTDTGELFF. DNA for the CDR3: TGTGCCAGCAGCGTAGAATTTTGGGGGACGGACACCGGGGAGCTGTTTTTT.

This sequence joins TRBV7-9 and TRBJ2-7, with D perhaps TRBD1 (6 bases). With 4 bases removed from V and 3 bases from J, the gap between germline ends came to 10 bases. CDR3 length: 13 amino acids. In germline, CDR1 is SEHNR, CDR2 FQNEAQ (reference sequence). The CDR3, as DNA: TGTGCCAGCAGCTATGCAGGGGACTACGAGCAGTACTTC. Encoded protein: CASSYAGDYEQYF.

The rearrangement joins TRBV19 to TRBJ2-1, with D possibly TRBD2 on 5 matching bases. The V and J ends lost 3 bases and 9 bases respectively, with 9 bases between them. This CDR3 has 12 amino acids. The germline V gene has CDR1 LNHDA and CDR2 SQIVND (reference sequence). CDR3 sequence reads: CASSIIASEQFF. The CDR3 DNA reads as TGTGCCAGTAGTATCATAGCGAGTGAGCAGTTCTTC. The variable domain in full, with the rest retrieved from reference TRBV19 and TRBJ2-1, is DGGITQSPKYLFRKEGQNVTLSCEQNLNHDAMYWYRQDPGQGLRLIYYSQIVNDFQKGDIAEGYSVSREKKESFPLTVTSAQKNPTAFYLCASSIIASEQFFGPGTRLTVL.

The genes are TRBV9 and TRBJ1-5; the D is unclear. V shed 1 base and J shed 4 bases, with 9 bases lying between them. This CDR3 comprises 14 residues. Per the germline V gene, CDR1 is SGDLS and CDR2 is YYNGEE. The CDR3 loop is CASSVSESNQPQHF. The CDR3 coding sequence is TGTGCCAGCAGCGTATCGGAATCGAATCAGCCCCAGCATTTT.

This sequence joins TRBV7-3 and TRBJ2-4; 7 positions agree with TRBD2. V lost 5 bases to trimming and J lost 5 bases; unmatched junction nucleotides: 12. This CDR3 is 16 amino acids long. CDR1 SGHTA and CDR2 FQGTGA come from the germline V gene. The DNA for the CDR3 is TGTGCCAGCAGCGCTAAGGCGGGGGTAGGGCAAAACATTCAGTACTTC. Its protein product is CASSAKAGVGQNIQYF. The full variable domain, with the rest looked up from reference TRBV7-3 and TRBJ2-4, is GAGVSQTPSNKVTEKGKYVELRCDPISGHTALYWYRQSLGQGPEFLIYFQGTGAADDSGLPNDRFFAVRPEGSVSTLKIQRTERGDSAVYLCASSAKAGVGQNIQYFGAGTRLSVL.

The chain has TRBV14 and TRBJ1-3; unclear D gene. This CDR3 region has 17 residues. CDR1 and CDR2 from the germline V gene are SGHDN and FVKESK. Between the trimmed V and J ends, which lost 0 bases and 4 bases, there was a span of 16 bases. The CDR3 sequence is CASSQDPGYKGGNTIYF. The CDR3 DNA reads as TGTGCCAGCAGCCAAGATCCAGGCTATAAGGGAGGAAACACCATATATTTT.

The sample holds one count of this clone. The chain combines TRBV5-6 with TRBJ2-1, with D possibly being TRBD2 (9 bases). Trimming shortened V by 4 bases and J by 7 bases, and 18 bases separated the two germline ends. This CDR3 region has 15 residues. Germline V gives CDR1 SGHDT, CDR2 YYEEEE. This chain's CDR3 is CASSASGRTGNEQFF. DNA for the CDR3: TGTGCCAGCAGCGCAAGCGGGAGGACAGGGAATGAGCAGTTCTTC.

J is TRBJ2-1 and V is TRBV28; D gene uncertain. The CDR3 has 15 residues. V was cut by 2 bases and J by 0 bases, with 8 bases left in between. Germline CDR1 is MDHEN and CDR2 is SYDVKM. The CDR3 spells CASSLIESSYNEQFF. The DNA of the CDR3 is TGTGCCAGCAGTTTAATCGAGAGCTCCTACAATGAGCAGTTCTTC.

The J gene is TRBJ2-1, the V gene TRBV19; a possible D gene is TRBD2 (6 bases). V was shortened by 2 bases and J by 1 base, with 12 bases between the two germline ends. The CDR3 consists of 16 residues. Germline assignment: CDR1 LNHDA and CDR2 SQIVND (reference sequence). The CDR3 region has the DNA TGTGCCAGTAGTATAAAAGCGGGTGGATCCTACAATGAGCAGTTCTTC. Translated, it gives CASSIKAGGSYNEQFF.

J is TRBJ1-3 and V is TRBV28; possible D gene TRBD1, 5 bases. V lost 3 bases and J 2 bases, leaving 14 bases between the germline ends. The germline V gene has CDR1 MDHEN and CDR2 SYDVKM. The CDR3 spans 16 residues. This chain's CDR3 is CASSLGGDHPGNTIYF. The CDR3, as DNA: TGTGCCAGCAGTTTGGGGGGTGATCATCCTGGAAACACCATATATTTT.

The CDR3 loop is CASSLAPAGATEAFF. The CDR3 DNA reads as TGTGCCAGCAGTTTAGCCCCCGCAGGGGCCACTGAAGCTTTCTTT. The chain uses TRBV28 and TRBJ1-1; tentatively, D is TRBD1 (6 bases). The CDR3 runs to 15 residues. Germline V gives CDR1 MDHEN, CDR2 SYDVKM. V was clipped by 2 bases and J by 4 bases, with 14 bases between them.

The chain uses TRBV5-1 and TRBJ2-5; D is ambiguous. The V end lost 4 bases, the J end lost 4 bases, and 8 bases lay between the germline ends. Germline loops: CDR1 SGHRS, CDR2 YFSETQ. The CDR3 consists of 12 residues. The CDR3 here is CASSLTRETQYF. DNA of the CDR3: TGCGCCAGCAGCCTCACGAGAGAGACCCAGTACTTC.

In this sample, this clone is medium-sized. The genes are TRBV7-4 and TRBJ2-1; 9 bases fit TRBD2. Germline V lookup: CDR1 SGHVT, CDR2 SQSDAQ. This CDR3 has 16 amino acids. J was trimmed by 9 bases and V by 5 bases; bases with no gene match: 14. The CDR3 protein is CASSPQAREGRGEQFF. The CDR3 nucleotides read TGTGCCAGCAGCCCGCAGGCGCGGGAGGGCCGCGGTGAGCAGTTCTTC.

This chain links TRBV27 with TRBJ2-7; D may be TRBD1 (5 bases). Trimming stripped 3 bases from V and 0 bases from J, with 15 bases between. This CDR3 is 16 amino acids long. Germline V gene data show CDR1 as MNHEY and CDR2 as SMNVEV (reference sequence). Here the CDR3 DNA reads TGTGCCAGCAGTTTTGATGGGGCAGTATTCTCCTACGAGCAGTACTTC. This codes for CASSFDGAVFSYEQYF.

In its sample, this clone was seen once. The chain employs TRBV4-3 and TRBJ1-3; a weak D match, TRBD1 (5 bases). Between the trimmed V and J ends, which lost 1 base and 7 bases, there was a span of 14 bases. CDR1 and CDR2 from the germline V gene are LGHNA and YSLEER. This CDR3 region has 15 residues. As DNA, the CDR3 is TGCGCCAGCAGCCAAGGGACTTCGGGGGGGAACACCATATATTTT. This gives the protein CASSQGTSGGNTIYF.